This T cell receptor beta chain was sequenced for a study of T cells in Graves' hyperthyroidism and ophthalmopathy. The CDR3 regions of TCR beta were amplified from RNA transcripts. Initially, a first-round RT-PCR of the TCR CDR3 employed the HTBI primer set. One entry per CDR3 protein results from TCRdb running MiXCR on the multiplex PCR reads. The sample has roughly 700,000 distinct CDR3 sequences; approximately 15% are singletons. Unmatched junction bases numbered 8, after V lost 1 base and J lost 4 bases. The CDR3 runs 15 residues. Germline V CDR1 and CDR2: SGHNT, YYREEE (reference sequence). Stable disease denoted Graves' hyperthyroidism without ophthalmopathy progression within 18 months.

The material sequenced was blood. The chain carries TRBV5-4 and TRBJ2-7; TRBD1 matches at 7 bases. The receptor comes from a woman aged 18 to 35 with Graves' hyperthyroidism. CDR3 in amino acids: CASSLSRQGDYEQYF. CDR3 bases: TGTGCCAGCAGCTTGTCTCGGCAGGGGGATTACGAGCAGTACTTC.